This TCR beta chain comes out of a study of T-cell memory formation after mild COVID-19. In the study overall: Largely, the TCR clusters proved donor specific. Study results and caveats: While clones contracting from day 15 to 85 were balanced between CD4 and CD8, later expanders leaned CD4+.

Germline values: CDR1 ENHRY, CDR2 SYGVKD. Germline trimming cut 3 bases from V and 3 bases from J; bases unmatched to any gene: 7. The CDR3 totals 15 residues. cDNA libraries for TCR alpha and TCR beta, carrying sample barcodes and UMIs, came from 5'RACE with constant-segment primers. Each CDR3 protein gets one entry after TCRdb re-called the 5' RACE reads with MiXCR. Of about 560,000 distinct CDR3 sequences in the sample, approximately 21% are singletons; the top ten hold approximately 8.4%. This clonotype was detected many times. Its antigen is still unknown. The clonotype was recovered from an adult woman who had mild COVID-19 (a few samples of this study predate the infection). Cell type and time point are not known. This chain uses TRBV10-3 with TRBJ1-2, with 7 bases lining up with TRBD1. The sequenced sample consisted of PBMCs or a T cell subset sorted from them (not recorded which). The CDR3 is CAISDRDSQYYGYTF. The CDR3 DNA reads TGTGCCATCAGTGATAGGGACAGCCAATACTATGGCTACACCTTC.